This T cell receptor (beta chain) came from a study of blood T cell repertoires in COVID-19. Study-wide background: Material from acute and convalescent COVID-19 was sourced from the United States, Italy and Spain.

The CDR3 spans 14 residues. CDR1 and CDR2 (germline): DFQATT, SNEGSKA (reference sequence). V lost 3 bases and J 8 bases, leaving 19 bases between the germline ends. Only in-frame clones appear in the TCRdb table, and some are missing; sequencing was by immunoSEQ multiplex PCR. In the table there are about 83,000 clones, roughly 90% of which are singletons. This clonotype originated in a woman aged 45-59 years with active or convalescent COVID-19. Material for sequencing was peripheral blood. This chain links TRBV20-1 with TRBJ1-2; a weak D match, TRBD1 (6 bases). Here the CDR3 reads CSASTLTGLGGYTF. CDR3 nucleotides: TGCAGTGCTAGTACTCTCACAGGGTTGGGCGGCTACACCTTC.